The T cell receptor beta chain under discussion was sequenced for a study of identical twins' blood T cells. This clonotype was observed a handful of times. Each TCR cDNA library carried sample-specific barcodes on both ends. The authors' processing: Each donor had about 85,000 to nearly 500,000 clonotypes. MiXCR, applied by TCRdb to the 5' RACE reads, yields one record per CDR3 protein. These V and J calls rely on TCRdb rather than the paper's analysis. This sample carries a few hundred thousand distinct CDR3 sequences, roughly 28% of them seen once, and the ten largest clones take 6.1%. The V and J ends lost 0 bases and 0 bases respectively, with 7 bases between them. Germline V lookup: CDR1 SGHRS, CDR2 YFSETQ. CDR3 length equals 15 residues.

Sequenced input: PBMCs. The chain couples TRBV5-1 to TRBJ1-5, with no clear D. This sequence originates from a woman between 18 and 55 years old in good health. This CDR3 is CASSLGIYSNQPQHF. Written as DNA, the CDR3 is TGCGCCAGCAGCTTGGGCATCTATAGCAATCAGCCCCAGCATTTT.